This T cell receptor beta chain was obtained from a study of identical twins. CDR1 is LNHNV and CDR2 is YYDKDF in the germline V gene (reference sequence). J was trimmed by 0 bases and V by 4 bases; bases with no gene match: 13. The CDR3 covers 19 residues. The donors were all healthy and Caucasian. This clonotype was found many times. Its antigen is currently unknown. Findings and limits, study-wide: Twins showed weaker excess sharing in their beta out-of-frame sequences.

Template switching added a universal primer site; cDNA carried unique molecular identifiers. Each CDR3 protein gets one entry after TCRdb re-called the 5' RACE reads with MiXCR. This table holds 1,800,000 or so distinct CDR3 sequences, about 32% found once. The TCR comes from a newborn girl in good health. V usage is TRBV15 and J usage is TRBJ2-4; the match to TRBD2 covers 9 bases. Material for sequencing was cord blood. CDR3 loop: CATSTLSGSASLAKNIQYF. The CDR3, as DNA: TGTGCCACCAGCACCCTTAGCGGGAGTGCTAGCCTAGCCAAAAACATTCAGTACTTC.